A selection of T cell receptor beta chains follows, all from one sample in a study of blood T cell repertoires in COVID-19. Some clones are missing from TCRdb's copy, which holds only in-frame ones; the method was immunoSEQ multiplex PCR. The sample lists over 250,000 clones, 87% seen once, with about 2.1% in the top ten. The sample was peripheral blood. All receptors derive from a woman in her 50s with acute or convalescent COVID-19. Both conserved end residues are part of each CDR3.

J gene,CDR3 length,V gene,CDR3 protein
TRBJ1-5,13,TRBV2,CASSPDRDQPQHF
TRBJ1-1,14,TRBV6-1,CASSDGRGITEAFF
TRBJ1-5,15,TRBV24-1,CATSGGAGNNQPQHF
TRBJ2-1,18,TRBV27,CASSSIGLAGGSWDEQFF
TRBJ1-1,14,TRBV29-1,CSVVPRGVNTEAFF
TRBJ2-1,19,TRBV27,CASSLRPPGTPSSYNEQFF
TRBJ2-3,12,TRBV18,CASCPGADTQYF
TRBJ2-1,17,TRBV28,CASSGGAAGEGGNEQFF
TRBJ2-5,14,TRBV4-2,CASSQGGTLETQYF
TRBJ1-5,12,TRBV28,CASSIAGQPQHF
TRBJ1-4,15,TRBV28,CASRPWREINEKLFF
TRBJ2-1,14,TRBV4-3,CASSRITGVNEQFF
TRBJ1-1,14,TRBV19,CASSMDGGNTEAFF
TRBJ1-3,15,TRBV15,CATSTGTNPGNTIYF
TRBJ1-3,17,TRBV4-3,CASSQEGSFDSGNTIYF
TRBJ1-2,12,TRBV19,CASSIPGAGYTF
TRBJ2-7,15,TRBV4-2,CASSPLAGGTYEQYF
TRBJ2-5,13,TRBV2,CASSARQQETQYF
TRBJ1-6,17,TRBV9,CASSALGRGMRDSPLHF
TRBJ2-7,16,TRBV28,CASSSLNRGGPYEQYF
TRBJ2-7,15,TRBV11-2,CASSPIRDNIYEQYF
TRBJ2-7,14,TRBV3-1/TRBV3-2,CASSQDWGGYEQYF
TRBJ1-6,14,TRBV7-2,CASSLVFSNSPLHF
TRBJ2-3,14,TRBV7-3,CASSLGGWADTQYF
TRBJ2-7,14,TRBV9,CASSVGGGSDEQYF
TRBJ2-1,17,TRBV9,CASSVGVGGQGYNEQFF
TRBJ2-3,17,TRBV12-5,CASGLGATGYVTDTQYF
TRBJ1-1,14,TRBV11-2,CASSLTGGDTEAFF
TRBJ1-2,14,TRBV5-8,CASSLFEGAYGYTF
TRBJ2-5,15,TRBV19,CASSIEDGDQETQYF
TRBJ1-4,15,TRBV4-2,CASSQAGGVNEKLFF
TRBJ2-7,16,TRBV5-5,CASSRLPGQGPYEQYF
TRBJ2-5,15,TRBV6-4,CASSDSGRGRETQYF
TRBJ2-5,15,TRBV2,CASRRRDWPQETQYF
TRBJ2-1,15,TRBV7-2,CASSSLSGRGHEQFF
TRBJ1-4,14,TRBV28,CASSFAGGNEKLFF
TRBJ1-3,16,TRBV10-3,CAISESFVRAGNTIYF
TRBJ1-2,14,TRBV6-5,CASSPRTDIYGYTF
TRBJ2-5,15,TRBV5-8,CASSGDRGLRETQYF
TRBJ2-2,17,TRBV24-1,CATSDDWTGGNTGELFF
TRBJ1-6,15,TRBV7-2,CASSPRQGPNSPLHF
TRBJ1-1,14,TRBV7-9,CASSIRTGYHEAFF
TRBJ1-6,14,TRBV29-1,CSVSWDRDNSPLHF
TRBJ1-3,15,TRBV7-2,CASSQQGATGNTIYF
TRBJ1-3,16,TRBV7-2,CASSSRPFNSGNTIYF
TRBJ2-2,15,TRBV7-9,CASSFLATNTGELFF
TRBJ2-6,19,TRBV2,CASSAAGGTGGTGANVLTF
TRBJ2-7,11,TRBV5-1,CASSSGYEQYF
TRBJ2-5,15,TRBV11-2,CASSFPAGGVETQYF
TRBJ2-4,15,TRBV28,CASMAGSGAKNIQYF
TRBJ2-1,15,TRBV18,CASSLGQGTYNEQFF
TRBJ1-2,14,TRBV7-3,CASSSGQGGRGYTF